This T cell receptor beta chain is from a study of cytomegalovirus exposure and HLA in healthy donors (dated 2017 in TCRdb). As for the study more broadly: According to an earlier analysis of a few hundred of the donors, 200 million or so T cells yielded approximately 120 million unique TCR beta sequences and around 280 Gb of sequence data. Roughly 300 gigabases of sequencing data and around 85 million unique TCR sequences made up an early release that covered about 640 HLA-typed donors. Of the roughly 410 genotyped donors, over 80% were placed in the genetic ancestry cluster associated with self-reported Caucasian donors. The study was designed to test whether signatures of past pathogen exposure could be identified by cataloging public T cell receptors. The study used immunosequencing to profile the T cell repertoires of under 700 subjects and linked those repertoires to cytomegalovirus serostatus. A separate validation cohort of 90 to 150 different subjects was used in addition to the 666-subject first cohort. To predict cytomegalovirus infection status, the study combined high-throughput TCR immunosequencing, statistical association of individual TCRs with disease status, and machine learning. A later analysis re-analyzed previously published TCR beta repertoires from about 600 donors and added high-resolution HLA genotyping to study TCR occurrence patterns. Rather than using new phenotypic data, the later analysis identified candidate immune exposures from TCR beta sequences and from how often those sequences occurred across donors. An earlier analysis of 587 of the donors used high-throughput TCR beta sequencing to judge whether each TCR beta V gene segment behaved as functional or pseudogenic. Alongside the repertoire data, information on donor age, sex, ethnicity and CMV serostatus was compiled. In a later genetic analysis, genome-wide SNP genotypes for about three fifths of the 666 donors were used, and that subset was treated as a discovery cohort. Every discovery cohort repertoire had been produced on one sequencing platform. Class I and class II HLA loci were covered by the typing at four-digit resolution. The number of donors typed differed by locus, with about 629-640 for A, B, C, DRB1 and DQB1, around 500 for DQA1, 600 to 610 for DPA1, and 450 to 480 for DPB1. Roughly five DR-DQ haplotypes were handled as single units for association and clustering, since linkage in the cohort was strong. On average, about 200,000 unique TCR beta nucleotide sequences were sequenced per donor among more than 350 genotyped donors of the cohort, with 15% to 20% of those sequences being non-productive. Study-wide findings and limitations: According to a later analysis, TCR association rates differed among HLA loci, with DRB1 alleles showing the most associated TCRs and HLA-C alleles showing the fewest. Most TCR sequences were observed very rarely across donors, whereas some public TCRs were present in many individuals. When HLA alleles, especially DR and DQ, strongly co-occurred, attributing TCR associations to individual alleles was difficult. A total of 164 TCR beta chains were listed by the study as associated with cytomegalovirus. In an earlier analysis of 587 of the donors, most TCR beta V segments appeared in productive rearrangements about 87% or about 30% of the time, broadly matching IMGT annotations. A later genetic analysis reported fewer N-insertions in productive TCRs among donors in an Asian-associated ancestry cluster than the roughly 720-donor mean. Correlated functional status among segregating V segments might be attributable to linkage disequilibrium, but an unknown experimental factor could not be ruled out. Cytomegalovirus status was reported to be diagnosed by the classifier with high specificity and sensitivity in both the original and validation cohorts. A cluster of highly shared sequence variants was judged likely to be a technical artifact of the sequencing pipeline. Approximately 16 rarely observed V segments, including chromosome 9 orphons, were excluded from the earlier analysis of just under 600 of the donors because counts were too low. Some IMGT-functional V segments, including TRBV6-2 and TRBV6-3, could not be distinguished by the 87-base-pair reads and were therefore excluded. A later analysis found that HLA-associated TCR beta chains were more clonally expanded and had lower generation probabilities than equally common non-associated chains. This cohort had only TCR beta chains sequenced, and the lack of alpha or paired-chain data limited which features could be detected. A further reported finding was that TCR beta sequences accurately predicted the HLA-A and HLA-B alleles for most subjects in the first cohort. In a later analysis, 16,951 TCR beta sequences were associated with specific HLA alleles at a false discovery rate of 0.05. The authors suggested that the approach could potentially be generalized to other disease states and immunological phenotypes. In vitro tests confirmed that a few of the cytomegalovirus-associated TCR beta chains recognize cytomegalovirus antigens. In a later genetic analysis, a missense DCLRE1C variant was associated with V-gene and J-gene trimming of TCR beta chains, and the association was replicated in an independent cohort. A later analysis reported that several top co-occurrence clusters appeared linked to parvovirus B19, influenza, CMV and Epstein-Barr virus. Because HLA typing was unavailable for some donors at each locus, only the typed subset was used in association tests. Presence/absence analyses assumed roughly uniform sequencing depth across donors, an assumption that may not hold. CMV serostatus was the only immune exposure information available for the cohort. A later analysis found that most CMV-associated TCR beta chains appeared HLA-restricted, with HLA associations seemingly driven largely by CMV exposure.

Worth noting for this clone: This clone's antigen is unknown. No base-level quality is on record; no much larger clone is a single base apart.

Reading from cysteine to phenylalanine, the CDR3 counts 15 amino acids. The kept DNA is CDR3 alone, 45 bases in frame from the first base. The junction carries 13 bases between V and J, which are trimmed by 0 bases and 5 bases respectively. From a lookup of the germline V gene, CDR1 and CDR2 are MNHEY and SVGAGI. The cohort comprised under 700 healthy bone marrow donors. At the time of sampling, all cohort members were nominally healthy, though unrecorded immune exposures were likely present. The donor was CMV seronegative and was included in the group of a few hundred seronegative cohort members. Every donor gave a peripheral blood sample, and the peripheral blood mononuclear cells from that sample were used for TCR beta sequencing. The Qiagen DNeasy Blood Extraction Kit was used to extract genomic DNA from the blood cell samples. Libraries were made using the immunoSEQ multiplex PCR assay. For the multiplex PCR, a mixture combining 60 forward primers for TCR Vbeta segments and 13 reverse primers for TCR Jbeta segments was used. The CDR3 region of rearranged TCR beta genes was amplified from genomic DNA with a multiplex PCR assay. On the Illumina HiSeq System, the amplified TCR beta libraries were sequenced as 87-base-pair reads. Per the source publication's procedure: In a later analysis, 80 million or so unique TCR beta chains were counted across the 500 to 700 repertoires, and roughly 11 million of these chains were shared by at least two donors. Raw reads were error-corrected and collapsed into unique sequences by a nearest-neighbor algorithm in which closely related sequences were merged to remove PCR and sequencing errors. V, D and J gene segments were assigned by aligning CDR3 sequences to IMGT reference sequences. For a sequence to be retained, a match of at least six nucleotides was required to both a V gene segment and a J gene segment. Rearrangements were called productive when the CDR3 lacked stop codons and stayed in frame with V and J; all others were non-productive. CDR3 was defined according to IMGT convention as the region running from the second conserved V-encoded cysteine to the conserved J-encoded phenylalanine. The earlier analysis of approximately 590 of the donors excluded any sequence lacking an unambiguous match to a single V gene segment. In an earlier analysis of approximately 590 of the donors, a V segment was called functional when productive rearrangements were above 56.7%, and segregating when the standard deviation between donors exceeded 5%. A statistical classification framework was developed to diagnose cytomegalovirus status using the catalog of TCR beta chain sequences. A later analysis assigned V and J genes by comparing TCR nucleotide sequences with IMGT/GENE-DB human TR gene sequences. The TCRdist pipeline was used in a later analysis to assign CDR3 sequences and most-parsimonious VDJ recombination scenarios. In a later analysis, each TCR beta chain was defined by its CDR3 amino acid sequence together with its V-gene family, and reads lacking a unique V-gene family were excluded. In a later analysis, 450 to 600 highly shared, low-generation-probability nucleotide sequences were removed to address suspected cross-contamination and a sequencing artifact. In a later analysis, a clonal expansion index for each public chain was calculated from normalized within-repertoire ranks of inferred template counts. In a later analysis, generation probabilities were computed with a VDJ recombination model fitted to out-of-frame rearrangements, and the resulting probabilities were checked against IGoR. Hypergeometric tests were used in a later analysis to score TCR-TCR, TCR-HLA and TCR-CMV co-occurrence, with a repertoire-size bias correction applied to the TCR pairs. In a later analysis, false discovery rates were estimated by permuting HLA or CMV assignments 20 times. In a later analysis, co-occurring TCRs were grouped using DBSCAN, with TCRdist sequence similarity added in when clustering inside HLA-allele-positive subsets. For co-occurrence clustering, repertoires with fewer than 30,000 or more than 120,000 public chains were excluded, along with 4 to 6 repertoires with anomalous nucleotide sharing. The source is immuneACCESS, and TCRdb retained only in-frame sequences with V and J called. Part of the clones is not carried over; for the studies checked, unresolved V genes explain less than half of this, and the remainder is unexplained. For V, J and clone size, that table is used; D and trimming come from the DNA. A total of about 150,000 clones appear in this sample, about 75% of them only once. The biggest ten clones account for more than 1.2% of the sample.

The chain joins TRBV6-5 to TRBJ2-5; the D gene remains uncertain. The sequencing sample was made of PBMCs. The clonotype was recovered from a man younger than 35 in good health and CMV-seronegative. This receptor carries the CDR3 CASSYSEALRETQYF. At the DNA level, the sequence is TGTGCCAGCAGTTACTCGGAAGCGCTAAGGGAGACCCAGTACTTC.